The following is a T cell receptor (beta chain) sequence with its context. Its antigen is not identified. Constant-region priming of about 520 ng total RNA yielded TCR beta cDNA. What produced the TCR beta libraries was three nested multiplex PCR rounds using slightly modified ARM-PCR. Primers for the first two PCR rounds were TRBV1-TRBV30 forward primers and a C-beta reverse primer (approximately 10 cycles per round). TCRdb recomputed calls from the multiplex PCR reads with MiXCR, one row per CDR3 protein. The table includes fewer than 85,000 distinct CDR3 sequences, roughly 71% detected once. This specimen comes from a study of tumor-infiltrating lymphocytes in primary liver carcinoma. Study outcomes and limitations: Blood fell significantly below tumors in its top-250-clone fraction (p = 0.039).

This CDR3 contains 14 residues. Germline V gives CDR1 SGHAT, CDR2 FQNNGV. V gave up 5 bases and J gave up 7 bases; unmatched junction bases: 5. Unsorted bulk tissue, about 19-32 mg of it, served as the source for co-extraction of RNA and DNA. This TCR was sampled from a middle-aged man with primary liver carcinoma and hepatitis B virus infection. Sequenced input: tumor-adjacent normal liver tissue. The rearrangement links TRBV11-2 to TRBJ1-1, with 12 bases aligning to TRBD1. The CDR3 coding sequence is TGTGCCAGCAGCAGGGGACAGGGGGCCAGTGAAGCTTTCTTT. It yields the protein CASSRGQGASEAFF.